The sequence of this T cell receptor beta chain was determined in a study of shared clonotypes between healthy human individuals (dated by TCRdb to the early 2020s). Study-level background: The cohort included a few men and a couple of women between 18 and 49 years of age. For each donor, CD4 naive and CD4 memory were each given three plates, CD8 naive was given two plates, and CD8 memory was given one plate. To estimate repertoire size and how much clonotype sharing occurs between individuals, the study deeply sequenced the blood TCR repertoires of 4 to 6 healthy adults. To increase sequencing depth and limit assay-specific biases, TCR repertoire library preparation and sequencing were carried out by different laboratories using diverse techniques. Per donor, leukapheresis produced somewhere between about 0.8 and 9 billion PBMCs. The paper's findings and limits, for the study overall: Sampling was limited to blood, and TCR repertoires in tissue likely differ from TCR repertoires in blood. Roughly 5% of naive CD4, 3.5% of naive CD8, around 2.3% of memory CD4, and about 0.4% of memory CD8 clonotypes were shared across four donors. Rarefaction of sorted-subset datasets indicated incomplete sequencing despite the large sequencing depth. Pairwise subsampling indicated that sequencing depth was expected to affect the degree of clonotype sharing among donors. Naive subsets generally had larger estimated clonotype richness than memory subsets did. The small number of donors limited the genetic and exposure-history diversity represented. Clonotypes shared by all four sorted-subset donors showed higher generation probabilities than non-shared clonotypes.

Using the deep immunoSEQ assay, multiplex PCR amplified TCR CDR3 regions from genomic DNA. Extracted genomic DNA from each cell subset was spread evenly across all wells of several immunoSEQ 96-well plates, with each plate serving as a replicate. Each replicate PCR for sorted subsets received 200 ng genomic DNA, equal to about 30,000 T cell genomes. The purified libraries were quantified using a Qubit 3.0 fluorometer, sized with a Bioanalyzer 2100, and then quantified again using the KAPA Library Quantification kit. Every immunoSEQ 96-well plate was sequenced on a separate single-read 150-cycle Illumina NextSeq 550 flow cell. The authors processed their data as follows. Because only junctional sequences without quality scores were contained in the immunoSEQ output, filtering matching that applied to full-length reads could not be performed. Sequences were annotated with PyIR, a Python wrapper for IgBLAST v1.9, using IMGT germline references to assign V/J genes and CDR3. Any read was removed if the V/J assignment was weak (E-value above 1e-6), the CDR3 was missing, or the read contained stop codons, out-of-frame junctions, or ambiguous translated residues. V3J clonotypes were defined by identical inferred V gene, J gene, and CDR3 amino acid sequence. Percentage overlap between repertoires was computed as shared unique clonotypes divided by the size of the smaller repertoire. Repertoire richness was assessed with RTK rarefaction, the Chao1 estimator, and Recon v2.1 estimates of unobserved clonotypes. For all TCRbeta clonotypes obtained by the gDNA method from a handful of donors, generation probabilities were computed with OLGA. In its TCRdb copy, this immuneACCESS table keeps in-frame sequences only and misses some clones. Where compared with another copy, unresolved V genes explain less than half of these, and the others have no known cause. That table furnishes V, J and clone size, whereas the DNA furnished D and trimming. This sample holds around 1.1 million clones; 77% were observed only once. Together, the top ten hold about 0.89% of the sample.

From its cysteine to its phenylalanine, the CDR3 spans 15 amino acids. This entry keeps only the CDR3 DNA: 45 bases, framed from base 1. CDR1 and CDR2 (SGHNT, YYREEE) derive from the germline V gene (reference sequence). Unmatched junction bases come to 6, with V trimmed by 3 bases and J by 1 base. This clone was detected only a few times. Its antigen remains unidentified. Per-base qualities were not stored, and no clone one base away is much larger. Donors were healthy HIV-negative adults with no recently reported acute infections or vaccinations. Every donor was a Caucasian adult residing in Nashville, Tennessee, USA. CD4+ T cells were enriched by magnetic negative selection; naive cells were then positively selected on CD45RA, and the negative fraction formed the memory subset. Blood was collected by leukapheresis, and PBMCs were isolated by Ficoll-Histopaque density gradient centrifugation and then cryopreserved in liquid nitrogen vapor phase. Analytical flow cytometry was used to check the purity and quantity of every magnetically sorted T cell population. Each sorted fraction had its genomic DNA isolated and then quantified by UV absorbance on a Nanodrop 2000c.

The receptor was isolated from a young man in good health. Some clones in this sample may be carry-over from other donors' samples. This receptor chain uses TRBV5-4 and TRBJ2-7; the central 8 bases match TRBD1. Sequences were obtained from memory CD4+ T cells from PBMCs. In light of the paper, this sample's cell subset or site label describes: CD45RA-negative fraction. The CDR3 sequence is CASSYSTGESYEQYF. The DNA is TGTGCCAGCAGCTATTCGACAGGGGAATCCTACGAGCAGTACTTC.